Detailed here is one T cell receptor (beta chain). Its antigen is still unknown. Base-call qualities are not available, and no considerably larger clone is one nucleotide away. At diagnosis, tumor, uninvolved tumor-adjacent lung and peripheral blood were collected and then preserved as a mix of FFPE and fresh-frozen material. Blood samples were analyzed as peripheral blood mononuclear cells for TCR repertoire profiling. The sample belongs to a study of T cells in localized non-small cell lung cancer (dated by TCRdb to the early 2020s). Regarding the research as a whole: Comparing tumors with uninvolved tumor-adjacent lungs, the study looked at the T cell repertoires of about 240 patients with early-stage NSCLC. A mean age of about 66 years was recorded for the NSCLC patients, of whom under 150 were male and about a hundred were female. The cohort was made up of under 250 treatment-naive NSCLC patients whose localized lung tumors had been resected. Here is what the overall study found, with its caveats: Uninvolved tumor-adjacent lung showed the highest T cell clonality, higher than tumor, which suggests more focused antigenic responses in the uninvolved tumor-adjacent lung. Because the study design was exploratory, TCR variables were selected using unadjusted p-values without false-discovery rate correction. Multi-region tumor sequencing was not performed, so intratumor heterogeneity could not be excluded. A median of 57 of the top 100 tumor clones turned up in the paired uninvolved adjacent lung, and about 28 of those clones also ranked among the top 100 of that same adjacent lung. Longer overall survival was associated with higher T cell density in blood, whereas shorter survival was associated with higher clonality in adjacent lung.

Trimming accounts for 6 bases at V and 4 bases at J, while the number of junction bases matched to no gene is 5. Taken from cysteine to phenylalanine, the CDR3 has 14 residues. Left in the record is the CDR3 DNA by itself, 42 bases read in frame from the first base. CDR1 is given as MNHEY and CDR2 as SMNVEV, both from the germline V gene (reference sequence). The immunoSEQ Assay was used to sequence TCR beta CDR3 regions from DNA. The original pipeline was this. To compute T cell density, TCR beta template counts were normalized to usable DNA, which was estimated by amplifying housekeeping genes. The preseqR package was used to estimate richness by extrapolating to 400,000 templates for PBMC samples and to 120,000 templates for tissue samples. Clonality was taken to be one minus Pielou's evenness. Differential abundance testing on productive amino-acid clonotypes, with a minimum total count of 5 and an alpha of 0.1, was used to identify tissue-enriched TCRs. The Jaccard Index and the Morisita Overlap Index were used to quantify repertoire overlap between compartments. GLIPH clustered TCR beta CDR3s with public tetramer-defined viral CDR3s; viral motifs required at least three viral sequences plus V-gene enrichment. TCRdb provides this immuneACCESS table in a form limited to in-frame rearrangements. Some clones are lacking; in checked studies, under half of them reflect an unresolved V gene, and why the rest are absent is not known. That table supplies the V and J calls and clone size; D and trimming were determined from the DNA. Here the sample has around 19,000 clones; 80% to 90% occur a single time. In total, the top ten clones hold approximately 30% of the sample.

This TCR came from a male donor aged 60 or older with stage III lung adenocarcinoma. The chain is assembled from TRBV27 and TRBJ1-4; 7 bases in the middle match TRBD1. The sequenced sample was peripheral blood, obtained before any cancer treatment. The CDR3 amino acid sequence is: CASSPGQINEKLFF. The DNA sequence is given as TGTGCCAGCAGCCCGGGACAGATTAATGAAAAACTGTTTTTT.